The T cell receptor beta chain under discussion was sequenced for a study of long-term antiretroviral therapy in people with HIV. V shed 0 bases and J 3 bases; nucleotides not matched to a gene: 1. Germline CDR1 reads KGHSH; CDR2 reads LQKENI. The CDR3 is made up of 16 amino acids. An immunoSEQ assay, version v3.0, was performed at survey level. The protocol was immunoSEQ multiplex PCR, while the TCRdb copy is restricted to in-frame clones and leaves out a portion. Of about 27,000 clones in the sample, over 80% were seen once. Whole-study results and caveats: Documentation of ART adherence, viral resistance or therapy changes was absent. Clonotypes expanded prior to ART showed repertoire dominance at all sampled time points. Relative to control repertoires, HIV repertoires exhibited narrower CDR3 length ranges.

As to this clone: What it recognizes is unknown.

This rearrangement joins TRBV18 to TRBJ2-3; 12 bases are shared with TRBD1. This receptor was taken from a man aged 18 to 29 with HIV. Here the sequenced sample was unsorted PBMCs, taken 0.8 years before starting antiretroviral therapy. The CDR3 protein is CASSPPGQGATDTQYF. DNA for the CDR3: TGTGCCAGCTCACCACCGGGACAGGGGGCGACAGATACGCAGTATTTT.